This is a list of T cell receptor beta chains from one sample in a study of shared clonotypes between healthy human individuals. Some clones are missing from TCRdb's copy, which holds only in-frame ones; the method was immunoSEQ multiplex PCR. Among 1.6 million or so clones listed, 98% were seen once. Sequencing input: naive CD4+ T cells sorted from blood. These receptors came from a man aged 30 to 45 in good health. CDR3s include the opening cysteine and the closing phenylalanine or tryptophan. Clone size is shown for a subset of rows, as once, few, many or a class of expanded clone.

>-|TRBV29-1
CSTQGLGDTEAFF
>once|TRBV5-5
CASSLDPRGTDTQYF
>-|TRBV27
CASTPGSIGLPPYEQYF
>-|TRBV5-4
CASSAGGGLSSYEQYF
>-|TRBV7-9
CASSPWRVNTEAFF
>-|TRBV4-2
CASSQEDRSNYGYTF
>-|TRBV29-1
CSVLGELPGETQYF
>-|TRBV25-1
CASSSSAGDRAYEQYF
>once|TRBV18
CASSPRTSGNFNEQFF
>-|TRBV5-4
CASSLGSQNNEQFF
>once|TRBV11-3
CASSPGRASGEQFF
>-|TRBV2
CASSDRSTIRRTEAFF
>once|TRBV7-9
CASSSTGHRVSEQFF
>-|TRBV5-6
CASSRDRRYEQYF
>-|TRBV6-1
CASTEERSYNEQFF
>-|TRBV2
CASSEARQGEAFF
>-|TRBV5-1
CASSLATGTEQFF
>-|TRBV7-2
CASSPQGGAQPQHF
>-|TRBV28
CASSPPIRTGTEAFF
>-|TRBV27
CASSLRITSGSRNEQFF
>-|TRBV9
CASSPGLVAGYNEQFF
>-|TRBV28
CASSWTGGLRNTEAFF
>-|TRBV5-6
CASSTPLLRQGGSIQYF
>once|TRBV7-2
CASSSPLEQYF
>-|TRBV30
CAWSVRSSLPYTQYF
>-|TRBV20-1
CSARVGEGAFF
>-|TRBV7-9
CASSPRGKTETNEQFF
>-|TRBV7-9
CASSFGEGRSQPQHF
>-|TRBV25-1
CASSDPGQGKGGELFF
>-|TRBV19
CASSPDRTYGYTF
>once|TRBV7-2
CASSYSGSEYEQYF
>once|TRBV11-3
CASSRGLAGAADTQYF
>-|TRBV2
CASSEAQIGEAFF
>-|TRBV6-5
CASTTRLAGNNEQFF
>-|TRBV5-8
CASSLLGAAGELFF
>-|TRBV6-1
CASSEKSRYEQYF
>-|TRBV29-1
CSVGTSGTGELFF
>-|TRBV7-6
CASSLGSTDGGEQYF
>-|TRBV6-5
CASRRPGLPYNEQFF
>-|TRBV27
CASSRPGVIGELFF
>-|TRBV9
CASSVGGTGTLSDTQYF
>-|TRBV6-6
CASSGQGNNQPQHF
>-|TRBV2
CASKRELAGDTGELFF
>-|TRBV5-5
CASSLGRGSYEQYF
>-|TRBV6-1
CASGTKIYEQYF
>-|TRBV28
CASSLAGGPGEQFF
>-|TRBV7-9
CASSLGSHKGQPNTDTQYF
>-|TRBV29-1
CSAAGQGSTDTQYF
>-|TRBV7-9
CASSFDGTRQYEQYF
>-|TRBV11-2
CASREGGGAEAFF
>-|TRBV11-2
CASSLVVGTGEAFF
>-|TRBV7-2
CASRPSRGGNEQFF
>once|TRBV15
CATSSHSGSPDTQYF
>-|TRBV30
CAWAGGADTEAFF
>-|TRBV9
CASSLTGTSDAGNTIYF